This T cell receptor (beta chain) emerged from a study of CD8 T cells in Susac syndrome. Sequencing of TCR beta was undertaken in CD8+ and CD4+ T cells derived from blood. The authors negatively isolated CD8+ and CD4+ T cells and FACS-enriched TEMRA cells. The germline V gene encodes CDR1 SQVTM and CDR2 ANQGSEA. CDR3 length: 12 residues. Random hexamers primed reverse transcription of about 0.45 to 1 ug RNA. The method of amplification for TCR beta CDR3 was immunoSEQ multiplex PCR, covering 54 Vbeta and 13 Jbeta. TCRdb reprocessed the immunoSEQ multiplex PCR reads with MiXCR, giving one entry per CDR3 protein. The sample yields over 300,000 distinct CDR3 sequences, about 90% seen once.

Source material: CD4+ T cells from PBMCs. This sequence originates from a human donor with multiple sclerosis. The chain uses TRBV29-1 and TRBJ2-1, with unresolved D. CDR3 in amino acids: CSDRVFYNEQFF. In DNA form, the CDR3 reads TGCAGTGACCGGGTGTTCTACAATGAGCAGTTCTTC.